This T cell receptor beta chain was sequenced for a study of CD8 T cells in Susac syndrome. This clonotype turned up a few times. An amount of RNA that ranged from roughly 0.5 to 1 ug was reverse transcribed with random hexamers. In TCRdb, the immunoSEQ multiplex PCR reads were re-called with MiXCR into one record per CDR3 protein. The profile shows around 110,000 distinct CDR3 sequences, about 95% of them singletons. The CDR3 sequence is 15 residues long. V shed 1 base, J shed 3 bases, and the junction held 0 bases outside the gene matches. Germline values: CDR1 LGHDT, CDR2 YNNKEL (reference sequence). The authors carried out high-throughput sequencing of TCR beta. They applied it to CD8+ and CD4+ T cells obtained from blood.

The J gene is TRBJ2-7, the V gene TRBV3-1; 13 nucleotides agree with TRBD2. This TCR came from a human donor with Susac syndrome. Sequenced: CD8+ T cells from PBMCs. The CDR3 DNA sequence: TGTGCCAGCAGCCAAGGGACTAGCGGGGGCTACGAGCAGTACTTC. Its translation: CASSQGTSGGYEQYF.